These 9 T cell receptor beta chains originate from one sample sequenced in a study of shared clonotypes between healthy human individuals. Positive CCR7 selection of CD45RO-negative cells yielded the naive CD8 cells, and terminally differentiated effector memory CD45RA+ cells were excluded. Libraries were prepared by immunoSEQ multiplex PCR; TCRdb keeps only in-frame clonotypes and omits some of them. The sample yields 2 million or so clones, approximately 94% seen once. Sequencing was performed on naive CD8+ T cells sorted from blood. The receptors stem from a man aged 18 to 35 in good health.

Note on this clone: Different DNA sequences within this sample yield the same CDR3. This sequence joins TRBV6-1 and TRBJ2-3; 9 nucleotides line up with TRBD1. CDR1 is MNHNS and CDR2 is SASEGT in the germline V gene. J lost 6 bases, V lost 2 bases, and 3 bases had no gene match. The CDR3 sequence is 14 residues long. In DNA, the CDR3 is TGTGCCAGCAGTGAATACAGGGGGCCTGATACGCAGTATTTT. The encoded protein is CASSEYRGPDTQYF.

V gene TRBV11-2 combines with J gene TRBJ2-5; TRBD2 matches at 11 bases. The CDR3 spans 15 residues. V was pared by 6 bases and J by 6 bases, with 9 bases of the junction left unmatched. In germline, CDR1 is SGHAT, CDR2 FQNNGV. CDR3 protein: CASRSIAGGPQTQYF. DNA for the CDR3: TGTGCCAGCAGATCCATAGCGGGGGGGCCGCAGACCCAGTACTTC.

Concerning this clone itself: This same CDR3 is encoded by further DNA sequences in the sample. The rearrangement links TRBV5-6 to TRBJ2-7; no clear D. Germline V gene sequence: CDR1 SGHDT, CDR2 YYEEEE. This CDR3 is built from 12 residues. V gave up 1 base and J gave up 2 bases, with 4 bases separating them. This CDR3 is CASSLNPYEQYF. CDR3 nucleotide sequence: TGTGCCAGCAGCTTGAACCCCTACGAGCAGTACTTC.

The chain couples TRBV7-9 to TRBJ2-1; 13 bases line up with TRBD2. Germline V gene sequence: CDR1 SEHNR, CDR2 FQNEAQ (reference sequence). The CDR3 spans 18 residues. With 5 bases clipped from V and 10 bases from J, the junction kept 17 bases outside the gene matches. CDR3 region: CASSRGTAGLAGAREQFF. DNA for the CDR3: TGTGCCAGCAGCCGAGGGACAGCCGGACTAGCGGGAGCAAGGGAGCAGTTCTTC. The full variable domain, in which reference TRBV7-9 and TRBJ2-1 provide the parts outside the CDR3, is DTGVSQNPRHKITKRGQNVTFRCDPISEHNRLYWYRQTLGQGPEFLTYFQNEAQLEKSRLLSDRFSAERPKGSFSTLEIQRTEQGDSAMYLCASSRGTAGLAGAREQFFGPGTRLTVL.

This chain links TRBV7-9 with TRBJ2-1; possibly TRBD1 or TRBD2 for D (5 bases each). Germline CDR1 SEHNR, CDR2 FQNEAQ (reference sequence). Trimming removed 5 bases at V and 8 bases at J, with 13 bases between. CDR3 length equals 13 residues. CDR3 sequence (DNA): TGTGCCAGCAGCCGACGCCAGGGAGATGAGCAGTTCTTC. Protein: CASSRRQGDEQFF.

The chain carries TRBV7-9 and TRBJ1-2; 7 nucleotides match TRBD1. Germline CDR1 reads SEHNR; CDR2 reads FQNEAQ (reference sequence). The CDR3 is 13 amino acids. With 4 bases clipped from V and 5 bases from J, the junction kept 4 bases outside the gene matches. CDR3 loop: CASSSDREYGYTF. The CDR3 DNA is TGTGCCAGCAGCTCCGACAGGGAGTATGGCTACACCTTC. The complete variable domain, with remaining parts taken from reference TRBV7-9 and TRBJ1-2, reads DTGVSQNPRHKITKRGQNVTFRCDPISEHNRLYWYRQTLGQGPEFLTYFQNEAQLEKSRLLSDRFSAERPKGSFSTLEIQRTEQGDSAMYLCASSSDREYGYTFGSGTRLTVV.

This sequence joins TRBV5-1 and TRBJ2-2, with 7 bases identical to TRBD2. Germline V CDR1 and CDR2: SGHRS, YFSETQ. This CDR3 contains 13 residues. V shed 2 bases and J 10 bases; nucleotides not matched to a gene: 5. The CDR3 protein is CASSLTGRTELFF. CDR3 nucleotides: TGCGCCAGCAGCTTAACCGGGAGGACGGAGCTGTTTTTT.

The V call is TRBV7-9, the J call TRBJ2-7, with TRBD2 identical over 8 bases. V lost 7 bases, J lost 2 bases, and 7 bases stayed unmatched. Germline CDR1 reads SEHNR; CDR2 reads FQNEAQ (reference sequence). This CDR3 has 14 residues. The chain's CDR3 is CASTGGVLTYEQYF. CDR3 nucleotides: TGTGCCAGCACCGGGGGGGTCCTTACCTACGAGCAGTACTTC. Full variable domain (rest looked up from reference TRBV7-9 and TRBJ2-7): DTGVSQNPRHKITKRGQNVTFRCDPISEHNRLYWYRQTLGQGPEFLTYFQNEAQLEKSRLLSDRFSAERPKGSFSTLEIQRTEQGDSAMYLCASTGGVLTYEQYFGPGTRLTVT.

V is TRBV10-3 and J is TRBJ2-2, with no clear D. Trimming took 10 bases from V and 6 from J, leaving 9 bases between them. CDR1 ENHRY and CDR2 SYGVKD come from the germline V gene. The CDR3 has 11 residues. The CDR3 nucleotides are TGTGCCACCCGTTTAGCCGGGGAGCTGTTTTTT. Amino acids: CATRLAGELFF.